These 4 T cell receptor beta chains came from one sample sequenced in a study of early T cells in non-severe SARS-CoV-2 infection. TCRdb reprocessed the 5' RACE reads with MiXCR, giving one entry per CDR3 protein. This sample carries tens of thousands of distinct CDR3 sequences, roughly 13% of them seen once, and the ten largest clones take roughly 3%. The sample was whole blood. The receptors come from an adult who was a healthcare worker with PCR-confirmed SARS-CoV-2 infection or an uninfected control (not recorded which).

This clonotype was seen many times. The rearrangement links TRBV7-9 to TRBJ1-5; D may be TRBD1 (5 bases). Germline V CDR1 and CDR2: SEHNR, FQNEAQ (reference sequence). Trimming removed 5 bases at V and 4 bases at J, with 12 bases between. The CDR3 is made up of 14 amino acids. The CDR3 protein is CASSEGETNQPQHF. CDR3 DNA sequence: TGTGCCAGCAGCGAAGGGGAAACAAATCAGCCCCAGCATTTT.

The sample holds many counts of this clonotype. The chain recombines TRBV30 with TRBJ2-1; TRBD2 is a possible D gene (5 bases). The CDR3 sequence is 13 residues long. With 0 bases removed from V and 6 bases from J, the gap between germline ends came to 9 bases. From germline, CDR1 is GTSNPN and CDR2 SVGIG (reference sequence). The CDR3 protein is CAWSVAASNEQFF. The CDR3 DNA reads as TGTGCCTGGAGTGTAGCGGCGAGCAATGAGCAGTTCTTC.

On this clonotype: As the CDR3 is not closed by the conserved phenylalanine or tryptophan, this likely results from a read error. Because the CDR3's place on the DNA is in doubt, the DNA is left out and the CDR3 is given as listed by TCRdb. This chain joins TRBV10-3 and TRBJ1-4; the table's D gene call, TRBD1, was not cross checked with the DNA. The CDR3 is 10 amino acids long, termini counted. Looked up from germline, CDR1 is ENHRY and CDR2 is SYGVKD. CDR3 sequence: CAISESRGWG.

The chain is built from TRBV6-5 and TRBJ2-5; D is ambiguous. Germline CDR1 MNHEY, CDR2 SVGAGI. The V end was cut by 4 bases, the J end by 0 bases, with 9 bases between. The CDR3 is 14 residues long. The CDR3 region has the DNA TGTGCCAGCAGTTCCGAGGAAAACCAAGAGACCCAGTACTTC. Its protein product is CASSSEENQETQYF.